This T cell receptor (beta chain) is drawn from a study of blood T cell repertoires in COVID-19. CDR3 length: 12 residues. The V gene end was trimmed by 7 bases and the J gene end by 7 bases; junction bases not matched to a gene: 3. Germline-derived CDR1 and CDR2 are SNHLY and FYNNEI. Profiling relied on immunoSEQ multiplex PCR, and the TCRdb table lists in-frame clones only, not all of them. The table has fewer than 600,000 clones, roughly 90% seen once. This chain joins TRBV2 and TRBJ2-1; 8 bases fit TRBD2. The sample taken for sequencing was PBMCs or T cells enriched from blood (not recorded which). This clonotype was obtained from a woman between 40 and 55 years old who had recovered from COVID-19. The CDR3, as DNA: TGTGCCAGCAAGCGGGAGCTTAATGAGCAGTTCTTC. Translated: CASKRELNEQFF.